The 31 T cell receptor beta chains below come from one sample, sequenced in a study of control samples from healthy donors and cancer patients. Data came from immunoSEQ multiplex PCR; TCRdb stores just in-frame clones and leaves some out. This table holds 130,000 to 150,000 clones, less than 90% found once. Sequencing was carried out using blood. These receptors came from a woman in her thirties in good health.

This chain links TRBV25-1 with TRBJ2-4; unclear D gene. Germline CDR1 and CDR2: MGHDK and SYGVNS. This CDR3 region has 17 residues. V lost 0 bases and J 1 base, leaving 13 bases between the germline ends. The CDR3 here is CASSEYSPSPAKNIQYF. The DNA of the CDR3 is TGTGCCAGCAGTGAATATAGTCCCAGTCCGGCCAAAAACATTCAGTACTTC. Full variable domain (rest looked up from reference TRBV25-1 and TRBJ2-4): EADIYQTPRYLVIGTGKKITLECSQTMGHDKMYWYQQDPGMELHLIHYSYGVNSTEKGDLSSESTVSRIRTEHFPLTLESARPSHTSQYLCASSEYSPSPAKNIQYFGAGTRLSVL.

The CDR3 spells CASSEAGTGGVGGNSPLHF. The CDR3 DNA is TGTGCCAGCAGTGAAGCCGGGACAGGGGGCGTCGGTGGTAATTCACCCCTCCACTTT. The gene calls are TRBV6-1 and TRBJ1-6; 12 bases are shared with TRBD1. Germline values: CDR1 MNHNS, CDR2 SASEGT. The CDR3 runs 19 residues. J lost 6 bases, V lost 0 bases, and 9 bases had no gene match.

The V and J genes are TRBV27 and TRBJ2-3; no clear D gene. The CDR3 length is 18 residues. The V end was cut by 0 bases, the J end by 0 bases, with 16 bases between. Germline V lookup: CDR1 MNHEY, CDR2 SMNVEV (reference sequence). As DNA, the CDR3 is TGTGCCAGCAGTTTATCCAGGACGGATACAACTAGCACAGATACGCAGTATTTT. Its translation: CASSLSRTDTTSTDTQYF.

V is TRBV30 and J is TRBJ1-5; no reliable D call. This CDR3 has 13 amino acids. The ends were cut back, 3 bases at V and 4 bases at J, with 10 bases in the middle. CDR1 GTSNPN and CDR2 SVGIG come from the germline V gene (reference sequence). CDR3 protein: CAWRGRLNQPQHF. The DNA of the CDR3 is TGTGCCTGGAGGGGGAGGTTAAATCAGCCCCAGCATTTT.

The chain has TRBV29-1 and TRBJ2-7; the D call may be TRBD1 or TRBD2 (5 bases each). Germline V gene lookup returns CDR1 SQVTM and CDR2 ANQGSEA. Trimming pared 1 base from V and 0 bases from J, leaving 13 bases between. The CDR3 length is 15 residues. The CDR3 coding sequence is TGCAGCGTTGAAGGTCAGTGGGGGAACTCCTACGAGCAGTACTTC. The encoded protein is CSVEGQWGNSYEQYF.

CDR3 residues: CASSSYRDPRGSYNSPLHF. The CDR3 DNA reads as TGTGCCAGCAGTTCTTACAGGGACCCCCGGGGCTCCTATAATTCACCCCTCCACTTT. The chain is built from TRBV4-2 and TRBJ1-6; D might be TRBD1 (6 bases). CDR1 and CDR2 from the germline V gene are LGHNA and YNFKEQ. The V end lost 6 bases, the J end lost 0 bases, and 21 bases lay between the germline ends. The CDR3 has 19 residues.

In this sample, this clone turned up once. This sequence joins TRBV7-5 and TRBJ2-7; the D call TRBD2 from the table was never checked on the DNA. TRBV7-5 is a pseudogene segment. The CDR3 has 13 amino acids. The CDR3 sequence is CARSLGSFYEQYF. The CDR3 nucleotides are TGTGCCAGAAGCTTAGGTTCGTTCTACGAGCAGTACTTC.

This CDR3 reads CASSVGAVSSYNEQFF. In nucleotides, the CDR3 is TGTGCCAGCAGCGTAGGGGCGGTTAGCTCCTACAATGAGCAGTTCTTC. The chain couples TRBV9 to TRBJ2-1, with D hard to call. The ends were cut back, 0 bases at V and 0 bases at J, with 10 bases in the middle. The CDR3 has 16 amino acids. Germline V CDR1 and CDR2: SGDLS, YYNGEE.

The chain uses TRBV5-1 and TRBJ2-1; tentatively, D is TRBD1 or TRBD2 (6 bases each). Germline values: CDR1 SGHRS, CDR2 YFSETQ. V was trimmed by 1 base and J by 12 bases, leaving 11 bases between them. CDR3 length: 12 residues. The CDR3 nucleotides read TGCGCCAGCAGCTTGACGGGGGCTAGGCAGTTCTTC. The encoded protein is CASSLTGARQFF. The full variable domain, in which reference TRBV5-1 and TRBJ2-1 provide the parts outside the CDR3, is KAGVTQTPRYLIKTRGQQVTLSCSPISGHRSVSWYQQTPGQGLQFLFEYFSETQRNKGNFPGRFSGRQFSNSRSEMNVSTLELGDSALYLCASSLTGARQFFGPGTRLTVL.

This clone has a single count. The rearrangement uses TRBV7-2 and TRBJ1-5, with D possibly being TRBD1 (5 bases). The V and J ends lost 1 base and 1 base respectively, with 8 bases between them. Germline CDR1 reads SGHTA; CDR2 reads FQGNSA. This CDR3 spans 15 amino acids. CDR3 coding DNA: TGTGCCAGCAGCTTAGTACGGGGCAGCAATCAGCCCCAGCATTTT. Translation gives CASSLVRGSNQPQHF. Together with reference TRBV7-2 and TRBJ1-5, the CDR3 gives the full variable domain: GAGVSQSPSNKVTEKGKDVELRCDPISGHTALYWYRQSLGQGLEFLIYFQGNSAPDKSGLPSDRFSAERTGGSVSTLTIQRTQQEDSAVYLCASSLVRGSNQPQHFGDGTRLSIL.

The chain couples TRBV7-2 to TRBJ2-1, with 7 bases identical to TRBD2. Trimming at V came to 3 bases and at J to 5 bases, leaving 7 bases not matched to a gene. This CDR3 contains 15 residues. CDR1 and CDR2 (germline): SGHTA, FQGNSA. The CDR3 loop is CASSFSSGPNNEQFF. CDR3 in DNA: TGTGCCAGCAGCTTTTCTAGCGGCCCTAACAATGAGCAGTTCTTC.

This chain links TRBV2 with TRBJ1-1, with a possible D match to TRBD1 (6 bases). The CDR3 is 14 amino acids. The germline V and J ends were trimmed by 6 bases and 1 base, with 12 bases remaining between them. CDR1 and CDR2 from the germline V gene are SNHLY and FYNNEI. The DNA of the CDR3 is TGTGCCAGCAGCGCGGGACATTCGAACACTGAAGCTTTCTTT. Translating it yields CASSAGHSNTEAFF.

This clone was detected once. The chain employs TRBV5-1 and TRBJ2-7; 7 bases are a match to TRBD2. The CDR3 totals 15 residues. Trimming removed 6 bases from V and 2 bases from J; junction bases left unmatched: 11. Germline CDR1 SGHRS, CDR2 YFSETQ. CDR3 DNA sequence: TGCGCCAGCACCCTCAGCGGGAACCATGCCTACGAGCAGTACTTC. Protein: CASTLSGNHAYEQYF.

The V and J genes are TRBV15 and TRBJ1-1; no clear D gene. Trimming shortened V by 0 bases and J by 1 base, and 12 bases separated the two germline ends. Germline CDR1 is LNHNV and CDR2 is YYDKDF (reference sequence). This CDR3 spans 16 amino acids. The CDR3 nucleotides are TGTGCCACCAGCAGAGATTCTTTGAGACAGAACACTGAAGCTTTCTTT. Its protein product is CATSRDSLRQNTEAFF.

The chain employs TRBV20-1 and TRBJ2-1; D ambiguous. The V gene's germline CDR1 is DFQATT and CDR2 SNEGSKA (reference sequence). This CDR3 contains 11 residues. Trimming took 5 bases from V and 8 from J, leaving 10 bases between them. CDR3 amino acids: CSAPLVHEQFF. The DNA for the CDR3 is TGCAGTGCTCCCCTGGTCCATGAGCAGTTCTTC.

The CDR3 region is CASSVRQGQETQYF. CDR3 bases: TGTGCCAGCAGCGTTCGACAGGGTCAAGAGACCCAGTACTTC. The V call is TRBV9, the J call TRBJ2-5, with TRBD1 identical over 7 bases. CDR3 size: 14 residues. V lost 2 bases and J lost 2; bases outside the gene matches: 3. Germline V gene sequence: CDR1 SGDLS, CDR2 YYNGEE. Using reference TRBV9 and TRBJ2-5 for the parts outside the CDR3, the full variable domain is DSGVTQTPKHLITATGQRVTLRCSPRSGDLSVYWYQQSLDQGLQFLIQYYNGEERAKGNILERFSAQQFPDLHSELNLSSLELGDSALYFCASSVRQGQETQYFGPGTRLLVL.

The rearrangement joins TRBV18 to TRBJ1-1; D may be TRBD1 (5 bases). The CDR3 extends over 15 amino acids. The V gene's germline CDR1 is KGHSH and CDR2 LQKENI. The V end lost 4 bases, the J end lost 1 base, and 13 bases lay between the germline ends. CDR3: CASSLGRVGNTEAFF. The CDR3 DNA is TGTGCCAGCTCACTAGGCAGGGTAGGGAACACTGAAGCTTTCTTT. Full variable domain (missing parts from reference TRBV18 and TRBJ1-1): NAGVMQNPRHLVRRRGQEARLRCSPMKGHSHVYWYRQLPEEGLKFMVYLQKENIIDESGMPKERFSAEFPKEGPSILRIQQVVRGDSAAYFCASSLGRVGNTEAFFGQGTRLTVV.

The V and J genes are TRBV29-1 and TRBJ2-7; D is possibly TRBD1 (6 bases). This CDR3 is built from 12 residues. V lost 3 bases to trimming and J lost 5 bases, with 11 bases between them. Per the germline V gene, CDR1 is SQVTM and CDR2 is ANQGSEA. The CDR3 region is CSVEDSWDEQYF. The CDR3 DNA follows: TGCAGCGTTGAGGACAGCTGGGACGAGCAGTACTTC.

The chain joins TRBV7-9 to TRBJ2-6; D might be TRBD2 (5 bases). The CDR3 covers 15 residues. From germline, CDR1 is SEHNR and CDR2 FQNEAQ (reference sequence). Trimming pared 3 bases from V and 2 bases from J, leaving 8 bases between. The CDR3 DNA reads TGTGCCAGCAGCTTTTCCGGGGCTGGGGCCAACGTCCTGACTTTC. It specifies CASSFSGAGANVLTF.

The chain is built from TRBV28 and TRBJ1-5; D not resolved. In germline, CDR1 is MDHEN, CDR2 SYDVKM. The V end was cut by 5 bases, the J end by 6 bases, with 8 bases between. The CDR3 has 12 residues. The CDR3 here is CASSPMGQPQHF. CDR3 in DNA: TGTGCCAGCAGTCCCATGGGTCAGCCCCAGCATTTT.

The chain combines TRBV6-5 with TRBJ1-1, with D uncertain. Germline assignment: CDR1 MNHEY and CDR2 SVGAGI. The V gene lost 11 bases and the J gene lost 5 bases, with 15 bases spanning the gap. CDR3 length: 12 amino acids. The CDR3 DNA follows: TGTGCCCACTCTCGTGTAGGGACTGAAGCTTTCTTT. Translating it yields CAHSRVGTEAFF.

V gene TRBV30 combines with J gene TRBJ1-2; TRBD1 matches 8 bases. Germline V gene sequence: CDR1 GTSNPN, CDR2 SVGIG (reference sequence). This CDR3 is built from 15 residues. Trimming at V came to 2 bases and at J to 5 bases, leaving 10 bases not matched to a gene. The CDR3 spells CAWSLSGTGNYGYTF. In DNA, the CDR3 is TGTGCCTGGAGTCTATCAGGGACAGGCAATTATGGCTACACCTTC.

The chain uses TRBV11-2 and TRBJ1-2; no definite D call. The germline gives CDR1 SGHAT, CDR2 FQNNGV. V lost 3 bases to trimming and J lost 5 bases, with 7 bases between them. This CDR3 is 12 amino acids long. The CDR3, as DNA: TGTGCCAGCAGCTTTGGTCTATATGGCTACACCTTC. It codes for CASSFGLYGYTF.

This clone is medium-sized within its sample. The DNA of the CDR3 is TGTGCCAGCAGCTTAATGTTCTTTATGGCGGGGGGGAAAGAGACCCAGTACTTC. It yields the protein CASSLMFFMAGGKETQYF. This chain links TRBV7-6 with TRBJ2-5; 9 bases are a match to TRBD2. The CDR3 spans 18 residues. V lost 2 bases and J lost 3; bases outside the gene matches: 13. The germline gives CDR1 SGHVS, CDR2 FNYEAQ.

The V gene is TRBV6-6, the J gene TRBJ1-3; the match to TRBD1 covers 7 bases. V shed 5 bases and J 0 bases; nucleotides not matched to a gene: 10. This CDR3 contains 17 residues. The germline V gene encodes CDR1 MNHNY and CDR2 SVGAGI (reference sequence). The CDR3 region is CASSLNPTGNSGNTIYF. The DNA of the CDR3 is TGTGCCAGCAGTCTAAACCCGACAGGGAACTCTGGAAACACCATATATTTT.

Regarding this clone: At one end, the junction sequence differs from germline, possibly due to a read error. The rearrangement uses TRBV28 and TRBJ2-3, with D possibly being TRBD1 or TRBD2 (6 bases each). The CDR3 spans 15 residues. Looked up from germline, CDR1 is MDHEN and CDR2 is SYDVKM. CDR3: CASSLGGTPTDMQYF. Written as DNA, the CDR3 is TGTGCCAGCAGTTTAGGGGGGACACCCACAGATATGCAGTATTTT.

This clone has just one count. The V and J genes are TRBV5-1 and TRBJ1-4, with 7 positions matching TRBD1. CDR1 is SGHRS, CDR2 YFSETQ, per germline. The CDR3 totals 14 residues. J lost 6 bases, V lost 2 bases, and 4 bases had no gene match. The CDR3 DNA follows: TGCGCCAGCAGCTTTGACAGGGTAGATGAAAAACTGTTTTTT. Translating gives CASSFDRVDEKLFF.

V and J are TRBV11-1 and TRBJ2-2, with 7 positions matching TRBD2. The germline CDR1 and CDR2 sequences are SGHAT and FQDESV (reference sequence). With V trimmed by 5 bases and J by 2 bases, 8 bases remained unmatched. The CDR3 is 16 amino acids. CDR3 in DNA: TGTGCCAGCAGCCCCGGGCTAGCGGAAAACACCGGGGAGCTGTTTTTT. It codes for CASSPGLAENTGELFF.

The rearrangement links TRBV10-3 to TRBJ2-1; unclear D gene. There are 13 residues in the CDR3. V lost 0 bases and J 10 bases, leaving 10 bases between the germline ends. Germline CDR1 reads ENHRY; CDR2 reads SYGVKD. The CDR3 reads CAISESNAPEQFF. CDR3 DNA sequence: TGTGCCATCAGTGAGTCGAACGCCCCCGAGCAGTTCTTC.

V and J are TRBV7-2 and TRBJ2-1; tentatively, D is TRBD2 (6 bases). Germline CDR1 is SGHTA and CDR2 is FQGNSA. There are 15 residues in the CDR3. V lost 5 bases to trimming and J lost 3 bases, with 14 bases between them. The CDR3 nucleotides read TGTGCCAGCAGCCCCAGCCCGACTAGCTACAATGAGCAGTTCTTC. Its translation: CASSPSPTSYNEQFF. The whole variable domain, filled in from reference TRBV7-2 and TRBJ2-1, reads GAGVSQSPSNKVTEKGKDVELRCDPISGHTALYWYRQSLGQGLEFLIYFQGNSAPDKSGLPSDRFSAERTGGSVSTLTIQRTQQEDSAVYLCASSPSPTSYNEQFFGPGTRLTVL.

The chain couples TRBV30 to TRBJ1-3, with D uncertain. The CDR3 sequence is 13 residues long. Germline-derived CDR1 and CDR2 are GTSNPN and SVGIG (reference sequence). Trimming took 5 bases from V and 2 from J, leaving 10 bases between them. The CDR3 is CAWDISTGNTIYF. CDR3 nucleotide sequence: TGTGCCTGGGACATTTCGACTGGAAACACCATATATTTT.